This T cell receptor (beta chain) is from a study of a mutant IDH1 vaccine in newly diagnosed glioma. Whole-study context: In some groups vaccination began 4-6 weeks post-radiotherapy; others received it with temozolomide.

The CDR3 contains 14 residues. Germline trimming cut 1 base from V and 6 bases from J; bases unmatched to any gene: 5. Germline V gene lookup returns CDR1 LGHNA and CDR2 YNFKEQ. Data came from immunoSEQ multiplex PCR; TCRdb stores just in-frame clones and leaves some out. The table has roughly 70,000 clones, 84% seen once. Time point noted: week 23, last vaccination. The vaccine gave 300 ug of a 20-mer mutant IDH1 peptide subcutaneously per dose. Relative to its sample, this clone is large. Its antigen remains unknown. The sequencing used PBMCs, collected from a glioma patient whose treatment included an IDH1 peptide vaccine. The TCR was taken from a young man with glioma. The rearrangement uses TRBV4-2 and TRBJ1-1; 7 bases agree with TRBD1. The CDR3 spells CASSQGQGGPEAFF. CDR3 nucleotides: TGTGCCAGCAGCCAAGGACAGGGTGGGCCTGAAGCTTTCTTT.